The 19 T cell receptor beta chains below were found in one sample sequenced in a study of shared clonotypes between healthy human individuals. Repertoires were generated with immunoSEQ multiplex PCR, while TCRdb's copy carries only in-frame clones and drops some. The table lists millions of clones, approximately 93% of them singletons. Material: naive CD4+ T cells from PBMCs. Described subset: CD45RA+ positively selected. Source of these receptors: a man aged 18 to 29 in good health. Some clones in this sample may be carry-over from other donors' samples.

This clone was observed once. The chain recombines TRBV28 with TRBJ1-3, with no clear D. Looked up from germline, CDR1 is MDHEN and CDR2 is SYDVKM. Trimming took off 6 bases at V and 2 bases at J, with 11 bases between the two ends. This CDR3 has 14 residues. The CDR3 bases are TGTGCCAGCAGACCGATCAGAGCTGGAAACACCATATATTTT. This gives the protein CASRPIRAGNTIYF.

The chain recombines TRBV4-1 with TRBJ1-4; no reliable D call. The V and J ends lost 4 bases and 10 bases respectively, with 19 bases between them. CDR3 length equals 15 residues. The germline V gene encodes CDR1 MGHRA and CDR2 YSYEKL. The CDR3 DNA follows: TGCGCCAGCAGCCTAACTGGGAGCGCGAACTTAAAACTGTTTTTT. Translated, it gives CASSLTGSANLKLFF.

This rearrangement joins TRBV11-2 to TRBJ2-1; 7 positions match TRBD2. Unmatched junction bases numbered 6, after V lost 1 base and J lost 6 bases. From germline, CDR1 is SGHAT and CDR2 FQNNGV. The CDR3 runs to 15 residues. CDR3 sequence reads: CASSLAGGWANEQFF. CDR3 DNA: TGTGCCAGCAGCTTAGCGGGAGGATGGGCCAATGAGCAGTTCTTC.

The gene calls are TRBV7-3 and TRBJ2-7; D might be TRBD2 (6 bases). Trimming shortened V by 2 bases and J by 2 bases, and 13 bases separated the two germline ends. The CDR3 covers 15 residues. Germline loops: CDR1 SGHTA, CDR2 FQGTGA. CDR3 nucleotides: TGTGCCAGCAGCTTAGGGCGAGCGGGCCCCTACGAGCAGTACTTC. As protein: CASSLGRAGPYEQYF.

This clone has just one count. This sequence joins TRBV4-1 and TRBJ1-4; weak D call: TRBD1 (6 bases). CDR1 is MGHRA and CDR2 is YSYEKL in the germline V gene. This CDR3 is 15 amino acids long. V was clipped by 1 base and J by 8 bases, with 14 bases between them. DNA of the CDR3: TGCGCCAGCAGCCAAGTACAGGGTATAGGGGAAAAACTGTTTTTT. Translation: CASSQVQGIGEKLFF.

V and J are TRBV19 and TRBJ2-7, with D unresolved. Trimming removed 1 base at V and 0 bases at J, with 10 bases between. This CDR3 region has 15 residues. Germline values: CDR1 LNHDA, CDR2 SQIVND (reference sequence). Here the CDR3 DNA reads TGTGCCAGTAGTATAGCCCTCCCTGTCTCCTACGAGCAGTACTTC. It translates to CASSIALPVSYEQYF.

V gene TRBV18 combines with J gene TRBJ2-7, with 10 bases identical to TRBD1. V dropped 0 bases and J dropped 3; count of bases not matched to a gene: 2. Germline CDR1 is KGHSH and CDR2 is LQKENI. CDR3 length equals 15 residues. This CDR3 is CASSPPGTGVYEQYF. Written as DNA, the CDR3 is TGTGCCAGCTCACCACCCGGGACAGGGGTCTACGAGCAGTACTTC.

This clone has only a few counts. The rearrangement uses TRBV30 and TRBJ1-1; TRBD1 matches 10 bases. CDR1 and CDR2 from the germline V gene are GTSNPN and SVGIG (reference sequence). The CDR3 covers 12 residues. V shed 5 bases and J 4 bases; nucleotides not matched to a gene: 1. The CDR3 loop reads CAWGDRGTEAFF. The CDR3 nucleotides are TGTGCCTGGGGGGACAGGGGCACTGAAGCTTTCTTT.

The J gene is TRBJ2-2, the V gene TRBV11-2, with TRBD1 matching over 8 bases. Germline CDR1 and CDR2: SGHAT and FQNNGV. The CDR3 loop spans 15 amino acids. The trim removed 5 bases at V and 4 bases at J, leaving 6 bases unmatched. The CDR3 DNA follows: TGTGCCAGCAGCCAGGACAGGGTGGGCACCGGGGAGCTGTTTTTT. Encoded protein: CASSQDRVGTGELFF.

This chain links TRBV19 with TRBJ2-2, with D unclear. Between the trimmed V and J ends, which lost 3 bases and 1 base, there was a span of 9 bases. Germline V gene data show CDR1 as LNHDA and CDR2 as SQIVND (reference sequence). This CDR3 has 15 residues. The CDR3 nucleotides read TGTGCCAGTAGTATCTTGTCCGGGAACACCGGGGAGCTGTTTTTT. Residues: CASSILSGNTGELFF.

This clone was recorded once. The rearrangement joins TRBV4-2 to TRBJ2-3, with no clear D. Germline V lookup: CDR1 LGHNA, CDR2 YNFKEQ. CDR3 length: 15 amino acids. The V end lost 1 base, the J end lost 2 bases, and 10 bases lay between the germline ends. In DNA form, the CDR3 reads TGTGCCAGCAGCCAAGTCCGAGCGACCACAGATACGCAGTATTTT. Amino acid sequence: CASSQVRATTDTQYF.

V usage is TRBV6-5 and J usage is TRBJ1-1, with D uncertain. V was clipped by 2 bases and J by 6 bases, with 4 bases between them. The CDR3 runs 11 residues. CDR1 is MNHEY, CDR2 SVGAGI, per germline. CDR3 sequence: CASSYGAEAFF. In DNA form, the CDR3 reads TGTGCCAGCAGTTACGGGGCTGAAGCTTTCTTT.

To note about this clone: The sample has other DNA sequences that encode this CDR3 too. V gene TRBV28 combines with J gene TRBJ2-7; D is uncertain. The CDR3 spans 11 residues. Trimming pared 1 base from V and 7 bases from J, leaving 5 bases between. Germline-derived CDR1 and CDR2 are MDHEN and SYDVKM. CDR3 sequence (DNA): TGTGCCAGCAGTTTATCGGGTGAGCAGTACTTC. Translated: CASSLSGEQYF. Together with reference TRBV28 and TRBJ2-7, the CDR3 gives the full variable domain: DVKVTQSSRYLVKRTGEKVFLECVQDMDHENMFWYRQDPGLGLRLIYFSYDVKMKEKGDIPEGYSVSREKKERFSLILESASTNQTSMYLCASSLSGEQYFGPGTRLTVT.

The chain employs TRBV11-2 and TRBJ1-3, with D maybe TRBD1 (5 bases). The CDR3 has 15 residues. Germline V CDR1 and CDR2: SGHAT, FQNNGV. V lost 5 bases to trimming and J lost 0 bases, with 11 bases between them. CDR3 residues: CASSGGLLSGNTIYF. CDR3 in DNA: TGTGCCAGCAGCGGGGGGTTGCTCTCTGGAAACACCATATATTTT.

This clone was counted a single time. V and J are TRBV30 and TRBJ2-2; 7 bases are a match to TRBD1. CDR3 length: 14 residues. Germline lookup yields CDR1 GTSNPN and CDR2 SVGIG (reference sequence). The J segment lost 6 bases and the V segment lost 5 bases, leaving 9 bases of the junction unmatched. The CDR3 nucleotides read TGTGCCTGGGACTCGGGACAGTATCCCGGGGAGCTGTTTTTT. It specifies CAWDSGQYPGELFF.

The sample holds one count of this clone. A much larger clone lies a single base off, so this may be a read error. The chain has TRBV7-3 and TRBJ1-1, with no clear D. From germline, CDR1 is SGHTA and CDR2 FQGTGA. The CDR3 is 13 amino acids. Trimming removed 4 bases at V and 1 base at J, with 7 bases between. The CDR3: CASSSEGNTEAFF. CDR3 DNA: TGTGCCAGCAGCTCAGAGGGGAACACTGAAGCTTTCTTT.

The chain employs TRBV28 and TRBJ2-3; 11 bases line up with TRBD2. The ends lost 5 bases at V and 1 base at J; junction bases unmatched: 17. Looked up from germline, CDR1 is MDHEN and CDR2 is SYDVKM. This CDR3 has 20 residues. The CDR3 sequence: CASSGGSTSGKENRTDTQYF. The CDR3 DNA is TGTGCCAGCAGTGGGGGATCGACTAGCGGGAAAGAAAATCGCACAGATACGCAGTATTTT.

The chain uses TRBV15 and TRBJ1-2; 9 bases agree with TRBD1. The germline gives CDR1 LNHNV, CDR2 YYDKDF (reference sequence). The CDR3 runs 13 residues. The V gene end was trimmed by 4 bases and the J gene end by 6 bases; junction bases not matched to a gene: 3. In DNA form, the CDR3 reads TGTGCCACCAGCAACCGGGACAGGGATGGCTACACCTTC. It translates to CATSNRDRDGYTF.

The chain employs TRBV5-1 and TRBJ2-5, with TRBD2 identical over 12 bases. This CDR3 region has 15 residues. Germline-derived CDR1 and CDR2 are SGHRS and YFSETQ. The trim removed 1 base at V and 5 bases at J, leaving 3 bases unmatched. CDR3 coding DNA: TGCGCCAGCAGCTTGCCGACTAGCGGGAGTGAGACCCAGTACTTC. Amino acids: CASSLPTSGSETQYF.